This T cell receptor (beta chain) was observed in a study of T cells in localized non-small cell lung cancer. Findings of the study overall: Appearances in adjacent lung were noted for a median 57 of the top 100 tumor clones. Clonality of T cells reached its maximum in uninvolved adjacent lung, surpassing tumor.

A note on this clone: What it binds is unknown.

Sequencing was performed with immunoSEQ multiplex PCR; in TCRdb, only in-frame clones are kept and a portion is missing. Here the sample spans roughly 90,000 clones, around 90% being singletons. The clonotype was recovered from a woman aged 40-75 years with stage II squamous cell lung carcinoma. The material sequenced was PBMCs, taken before any cancer treatment.

CDR3 sequence (DNA): TGTGCCAGCAGTTTCGGGACAGGGGGCCCGATGAGGGGCTACACCTTC. It codes for CASSFGTGGPMRGYTF. This chain joins TRBV27 and TRBJ1-2; the match to TRBD1 covers 12 bases. The CDR3 has 16 amino acids. In germline, CDR1 is MNHEY, CDR2 SMNVEV (reference sequence). After removal of 3 bases from V and 8 bases from J, the junction contained 10 bases not matched to a gene.